The present T cell receptor (beta chain) was sequenced within a study of technical replicates of blood from a few donors. The CDR3 consists of 12 residues. Germline lookup yields CDR1 SGHTA and CDR2 FQGNSA. V dropped 3 bases and J dropped 5 bases, with 7 bases sitting between them. Produced via immunoSEQ multiplex PCR; TCRdb's table is partial and in-frame only. The sample lists approximately 79,000 clones; approximately 95% were seen once. This clonotype was obtained from a human donor in good health. Sequencing was done on a sample of T cells isolated from PBMCs. This chain links TRBV7-2 with TRBJ1-2; D is undetermined. This CDR3 reads CASSLYSYGYTF. In DNA form, the CDR3 reads TGTGCCAGCAGCTTGTACAGTTATGGCTACACCTTC.